This record covers a single TCR beta chain. Its antigen remains unidentified. Template switching added a universal primer binding site, and final cDNA carried unique molecular identifiers. TCRdb passed the 5' RACE reads through MiXCR, listing each CDR3 protein once. The sample contains approximately 490,000 distinct CDR3 sequences, 20% to 25% of which appear only once. This entry comes from a study of identical twins. Study-level findings and limits: Within twin pairs, the out-of-frame alpha sequences they shared showed excess low generation probability. The abundant beta clonotypes from cord blood had fewer insertions, and memory repertoires had none of this.

Germline CDR1 and CDR2: SGHRS and YFSETQ. The CDR3 sequence is 16 residues long. V was pared by 0 bases and J by 6 bases, with 16 bases between. This sample also belongs to another study, concerning yellow fever vaccine responses in identical twins. That study adds: Twins' vaccine T cell response reportedly gave the appearance of partial convergence and partial personalization.

This chain uses TRBV5-1 with TRBJ2-1, with D maybe TRBD2 (6 bases). The sequencing input was CD4+ T cells sorted from blood. This TCR was sampled from a woman aged 18-35 years in good health. The DNA for the CDR3 is TGCGCCAGCAGCTTGGCCGGGACTGGAGACGTCAATGAGCAGTTCTTC. Its translation is CASSLAGTGDVNEQFF.